Listed here are 25 T cell receptor beta chains from one sample, sequenced in a study of cytomegalovirus exposure and HLA in healthy donors. 60 Vbeta and 13 Jbeta primers were used in PCR. Only in-frame clones appear in the TCRdb table, and some are missing; sequencing was by immunoSEQ multiplex PCR. The table lists some 140,000 clones, roughly 8.8% of them singletons. The sample comprised PBMCs. The receptors come from a middle-aged woman in good health and CMV-seropositive.

This clone appeared a few times. The chain links TRBV6-5 to TRBJ1-3, with D possibly being TRBD1 (6 bases). Between the trimmed V and J ends, which lost 8 bases and 0 bases, there was a span of 14 bases. This CDR3 has 15 amino acids. Germline CDR1 reads MNHEY; CDR2 reads SVGAGI. The DNA for the CDR3 is TGTGCCAGCCGATCGACAGGCGACTCTGGAAACACCATATATTTT. Protein sequence: CASRSTGDSGNTIYF.

In its sample, this clone was seen a few times. The chain recombines TRBV9 with TRBJ2-3; no clear D gene. V was trimmed by 2 bases and J by 6 bases, leaving 10 bases between them. The germline gives CDR1 SGDLS, CDR2 YYNGEE. The CDR3 contains 13 residues. Written as DNA, the CDR3 is TGTGCCAGCAGCGTCAGTTCGCGGGATACGCAGTATTTT. This gives the protein CASSVSSRDTQYF.

This clone was observed a handful of times. The chain joins TRBV5-6 to TRBJ2-7; D gene uncertain. CDR1 is SGHDT and CDR2 is YYEEEE in the germline V gene. Trimming removed 4 bases from V and 0 bases from J, with 11 bases in between. The CDR3 loop spans 14 amino acids. The CDR3 is CASSGRPSSYEQYF. The CDR3 nucleotides read TGTGCCAGCAGCGGCAGGCCAAGCTCCTACGAGCAGTACTTC.

The chain is built from TRBV5-1 and TRBJ1-1, with D possibly matching TRBD1 (5 bases). The CDR3 consists of 15 residues. V was cut by 4 bases and J by 4 bases, with 17 bases left in between. The germline V gene has CDR1 SGHRS and CDR2 YFSETQ. The CDR3 bases are TGCGCCAGCAGCCCGCGTACTTCGGACACCACTGAAGCTTTCTTT. Protein: CASSPRTSDTTEAFF.

There are a few counts of this clone. This sequence joins TRBV5-6 and TRBJ1-2; 7 nucleotides line up with TRBD1. The CDR3 has 15 amino acids. The germline V gene has CDR1 SGHDT and CDR2 YYEEEE. V gave up 4 bases and J gave up 0 bases; unmatched junction bases: 6. The CDR3 DNA is TGTGCCAGCAGCCCCGGGACAGCCGCTAACTATGGCTACACCTTC. Translated, it gives CASSPGTAANYGYTF.

This clone was seen only a few times. The rearrangement links TRBV5-5 to TRBJ2-5, with a possible D match to TRBD1 (6 bases). The CDR3 has 16 residues. The ends were cut back, 2 bases at V and 2 bases at J, with 16 bases in the middle. Germline V CDR1 and CDR2: SGHKS, YYEKEE (reference sequence). The CDR3 DNA follows: TGTGCCAGCAGCTTCCCGCAGGGGCTGGGGCAAGAGACCCAGTACTTC. Its translation: CASSFPQGLGQETQYF.

This clone was counted a few times. The rearrangement joins TRBV7-8 to TRBJ1-5, with 7 bases aligning to TRBD1. The junction had 8 bases not matched to a gene; V was cut back by 3 bases and J by 0 bases. Germline V gene data show CDR1 as SGHVS and CDR2 as FQNEAQ. This CDR3 region has 17 residues. The DNA for the CDR3 is TGTGCCAGCAGCTTTGGCGGGACAGCATATAGCAATCAGCCCCAGCATTTT. Translated: CASSFGGTAYSNQPQHF.

The chain employs TRBV5-4 and TRBJ1-1, with 9 bases that match TRBD1. From germline, CDR1 is SGHNT and CDR2 YYREEE (reference sequence). V was clipped by 4 bases and J by 0 bases; unmatched bases: 4. This CDR3 is built from 15 residues. The CDR3 DNA sequence: TGTGCCAGCAGCCCCCGGACAGGGGTGAACACTGAAGCTTTCTTT. It codes for CASSPRTGVNTEAFF.

There are a few counts of this clone. This chain links TRBV7-2 with TRBJ1-2; 8 positions agree with TRBD1. The germline CDR1 and CDR2 sequences are SGHTA and FQGNSA. V trimming: 5 bases; J trimming: 4 bases; junction bases outside the gene matches: 9. The CDR3 is made up of 15 amino acids. The CDR3 here is CASSPRTGISYGYTF. Written as DNA, the CDR3 is TGTGCCAGCAGCCCAAGGACAGGGATATCCTATGGCTACACCTTC.

The V gene is TRBV11-2, the J gene TRBJ2-7, with D unclear. This CDR3 spans 15 amino acids. V was cut by 5 bases and J by 0 bases, with 14 bases left in between. The germline CDR1 and CDR2 sequences are SGHAT and FQNNGV. CDR3 DNA sequence: TGTGCCAGCAGCCCCCGCAGGCTGAGCTCCTACGAGCAGTACTTC. Its protein is CASSPRRLSSYEQYF.

This clone was seen a handful of times. The genes are TRBV5-1 and TRBJ2-3, with 10 bases matching TRBD2. The CDR3 is 17 amino acids. CDR1 and CDR2 from the germline V gene are SGHRS and YFSETQ. V shed 4 bases, J shed 2 bases, and the junction held 10 bases outside the gene matches. The CDR3 spells CASSRDGSGGYTDTQYF. Written as DNA, the CDR3 is TGCGCCAGCAGCCGGGATGGTAGCGGGGGGTACACAGATACGCAGTATTTT.

V usage is TRBV6-5 and J usage is TRBJ2-3, with D perhaps TRBD2 (6 bases). The CDR3 is 15 residues long. The germline V and J ends were trimmed by 6 bases and 2 bases, with 15 bases remaining between them. Germline-derived CDR1 and CDR2 are MNHEY and SVGAGI. CDR3 sequence (DNA): TGTGCCAGCAGGGTGGGTGGGGGACTCACAGATACGCAGTATTTT. Its translation is CASRVGGGLTDTQYF.

This clone was recorded a few times. The V and J genes are TRBV11-2 and TRBJ1-1; D is possibly TRBD1 (6 bases). CDR1 is SGHAT, CDR2 FQNNGV, per germline. The CDR3 runs 11 residues. V dropped 6 bases and J dropped 8 bases, with 10 bases sitting between them. CDR3 region: CASRSQGEAFF. CDR3 nucleotide sequence: TGTGCCAGCAGGTCACAGGGCGAAGCTTTCTTT.

This clone came up a few times. This chain connects TRBV2 to TRBJ1-4; D unclear. This CDR3 is 14 amino acids long. V was pared by 7 bases and J by 7 bases, with 16 bases between. Germline V gene data show CDR1 as SNHLY and CDR2 as FYNNEI. The CDR3 is CASIDGVIREKLFF. For the CDR3, the DNA is TGTGCCAGCATCGACGGGGTGATCCGTGAAAAACTGTTTTTT.

This clone has more than one count but fewer than ten. The chain carries TRBV7-9 and TRBJ2-3; 11 bases are a match to TRBD2. Germline loops: CDR1 SEHNR, CDR2 FQNEAQ (reference sequence). This CDR3 has 16 residues. J lost 2 bases, V lost 5 bases, and 6 bases had no gene match. DNA for the CDR3: TGTGCCAGCAGCAAACTAGCGGGGGTTTCCACAGATACGCAGTATTTT. Translating gives CASSKLAGVSTDTQYF.

This clone was observed a handful of times. The V gene is TRBV2, the J gene TRBJ2-7, with D possibly being TRBD1 (6 bases). Deletions cut 4 bases from V and 4 bases from J, with 17 bases between. This CDR3 has 15 amino acids. Germline V lookup: CDR1 SNHLY, CDR2 FYNNEI. The CDR3 DNA is TGTGCCAGCAGTGCCACCGCGACAGGCCCTTACGAGCAGTACTTC. It translates to CASSATATGPYEQYF.

This clone was picked up a small number of times. This chain uses TRBV2 with TRBJ2-1; 9 nucleotides agree with TRBD1. From germline, CDR1 is SNHLY and CDR2 FYNNEI. Trimming removed 6 bases from V and 8 bases from J; junction bases left unmatched: 8. CDR3 length: 14 residues. In DNA, the CDR3 is TGTGCCAGCAGCCCCGGACAGGGGCACGATGAGCAGTTCTTC. It codes for CASSPGQGHDEQFF.

The genes are TRBV4-3 and TRBJ1-4, with 8 bases identical to TRBD1. The germline CDR1 and CDR2 sequences are LGHNA and YSLEER. The CDR3 sequence is 16 residues long. With V trimmed by 0 bases and J by 8 bases, 8 bases remained unmatched. CDR3 nucleotide sequence: TGCGCCAGCAGCCAAGATTTTTCAGGGGGCGGGGAAAAACTGTTTTTT. This sequence encodes CASSQDFSGGGEKLFF.

The chain links TRBV4-2 to TRBJ2-1; TRBD2 agrees at 10 bases. V was clipped by 4 bases and J by 5 bases; unmatched bases: 14. Per germline, CDR1 LGHNA and CDR2 YNFKEQ. This CDR3 spans 18 amino acids. CDR3 in amino acids: CASSRIAGGPIGNNEQFF. In nucleotides, the CDR3 is TGTGCCAGCAGCCGCATAGCGGGGGGCCCGATAGGGAACAATGAGCAGTTCTTC.

V usage is TRBV7-9 and J usage is TRBJ1-2, with D perhaps TRBD1 (6 bases). The CDR3 totals 13 residues. Per germline, CDR1 SEHNR and CDR2 FQNEAQ (reference sequence). The V and J ends lost 5 bases and 5 bases respectively, with 12 bases between them. The CDR3 coding sequence is TGTGCCAGCAGCCGGGACAACAGATATGGCTACACCTTC. Translation gives CASSRDNRYGYTF.

This sequence joins TRBV15 and TRBJ1-2; a weak D match, TRBD1 (5 bases). The V gene lost 0 bases and the J gene lost 7 bases, with 27 bases spanning the gap. The CDR3 is 19 amino acids. Germline V CDR1 and CDR2: LNHNV, YYDKDF (reference sequence). DNA for the CDR3: TGTGCCACCAGCAGAGACGCGTTAAGGGCAGGGTTGACCCAAATTGGCTACACCTTC. This encodes CATSRDALRAGLTQIGYTF.

This clone was found a few times. CDR3 DNA sequence: TGTGCCAGCACCCGGACAGGGGGCGTGAAGACCCAGTACTTC. Amino acid sequence: CASTRTGGVKTQYF. V is TRBV7-9 and J is TRBJ2-5; TRBD1 matches at 11 bases. The V and J ends lost 7 bases and 6 bases, in that order; junction bases with no gene match: 7. Germline CDR1 SEHNR, CDR2 FQNEAQ (reference sequence). This CDR3 is built from 14 residues.

In this sample, this clone turned up a few times. The J gene is TRBJ2-2, the V gene TRBV6-4, with TRBD2 identical over 11 bases. V lost 4 bases and J lost 2; bases outside the gene matches: 3. This CDR3 is 16 amino acids long. Germline V gene lookup returns CDR1 MRHNA and CDR2 SNTAGT. CDR3 sequence: CASSVLAGVNTGELFF. DNA for the CDR3: TGTGCCAGCAGTGTACTAGCGGGGGTCAACACCGGGGAGCTGTTTTTT.

In its sample, this clone was seen a few times. J is TRBJ1-1 and V is TRBV5-1; a possible D gene is TRBD1 (5 bases). The CDR3 loop spans 14 amino acids. Between the trimmed V and J ends, which lost 4 bases and 5 bases, there was a span of 15 bases. Germline V gene data show CDR1 as SGHRS and CDR2 as YFSETQ. CDR3 bases: TGCGCCAGCAGCCCCGACAGATCTTCGACTGAAGCTTTCTTT. As protein: CASSPDRSSTEAFF.

This clone was recorded a few times. The rearrangement links TRBV19 to TRBJ2-2; TRBD1 aligns across 9 bases. Germline loops: CDR1 LNHDA, CDR2 SQIVND (reference sequence). Trimming cost V 7 bases and J 4 bases; bases outside gene matches: 7. This CDR3 spans 15 amino acids. CDR3 nucleotides: TGTGCCAGTAAACTCCGGGACAGGGTCACCGGGGAGCTGTTTTTT. As protein: CASKLRDRVTGELFF.